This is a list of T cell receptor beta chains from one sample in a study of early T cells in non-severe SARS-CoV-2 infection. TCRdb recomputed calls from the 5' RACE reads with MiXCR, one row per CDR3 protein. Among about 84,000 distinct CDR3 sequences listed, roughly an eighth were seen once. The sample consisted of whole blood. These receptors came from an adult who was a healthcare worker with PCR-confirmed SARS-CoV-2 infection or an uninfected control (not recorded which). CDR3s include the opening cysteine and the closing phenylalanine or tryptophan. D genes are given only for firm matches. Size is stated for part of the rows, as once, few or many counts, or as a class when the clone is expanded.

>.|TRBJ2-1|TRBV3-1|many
CASNRGAGNEQFF
TGTGCCAGCAATCGAGGGGCCGGGAATGAGCAGTTCTTC
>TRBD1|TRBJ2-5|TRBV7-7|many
CASSPNGDSQLGETQYF
TGTGCTAGCAGCCCTAACGGGGACAGCCAACTGGGAGAGACCCAGTACTTC
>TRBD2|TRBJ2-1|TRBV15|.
CATSSLFGASGGLNEQFF
TGTGCCACCAGCAGTCTATTTGGGGCTAGCGGGGGTCTCAATGAGCAGTTCTTC
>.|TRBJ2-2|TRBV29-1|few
CSGMPGTGELFF
TGCAGCGGTATGCCGGGCACCGGGGAGCTGTTTTTT
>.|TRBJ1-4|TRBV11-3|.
CASSFGPRVDNEKLFF
TGTGCCAGCAGCTTCGGACCGAGGGTTGATAATGAAAAACTGTTTTTT
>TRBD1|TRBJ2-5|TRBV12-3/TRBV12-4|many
CASSQAIGQGHGAQYF
TGTGCCAGCAGTCAAGCTATAGGACAGGGGCACGGGGCCCAGTACTTC
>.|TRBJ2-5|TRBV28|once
CASSPQLFQETQYF
TGTGCCAGCAGTCCGCAACTATTCCAAGAGACCCAGTACTTC
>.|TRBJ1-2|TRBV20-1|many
CSASQVDYGYTF
TGCAGTGCTAGCCAGGTTGACTATGGCTACACCTTC
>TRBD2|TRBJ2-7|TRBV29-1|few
CSVTGTSTAEQYF
TGCAGCGTTACCGGGACTAGTACTGCCGAGCAGTACTTC
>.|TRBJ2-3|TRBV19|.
CARGESNRATDTQYF
TGTGCCAGGGGGGAATCCAACAGAGCCACAGATACGCAGTATTTT
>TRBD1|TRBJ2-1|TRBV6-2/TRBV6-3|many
CASSFPAPDRANYNEQFF
TGTGCCAGCAGTTTCCCTGCTCCTGACAGGGCGAACTACAATGAGCAGTTCTTC
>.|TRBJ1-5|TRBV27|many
CASSPTLGTPQHF
TGTGCCAGCAGTCCGACCCTAGGGACCCCCCAGCATTTT
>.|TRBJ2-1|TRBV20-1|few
CSASNRDSRWNEQFF
TGCAGCGCTAGCAATCGGGATTCGCGGTGGAATGAGCAGTTCTTC
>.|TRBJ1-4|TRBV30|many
CAWSAPGSYEKLFF
TGTGCCTGGAGTGCGCCTGGTAGTTATGAAAAACTGTTTTTT
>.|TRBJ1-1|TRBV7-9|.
CASSLLGGTEAFF
TGTGCCAGCAGCTTACTGGGGGGCACTGAAGCTTTCTTT
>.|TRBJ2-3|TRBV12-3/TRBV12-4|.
CASSKGVSTDTQYF
TGTGCCAGCAGCAAGGGCGTTAGCACAGATACGCAGTATTTT
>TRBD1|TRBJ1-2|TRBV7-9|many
CASSKGTDVSRYTF
TGTGCCAGCTCCAAGGGGACAGACGTATCTCGCTACACCTTC
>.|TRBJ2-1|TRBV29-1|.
CSAPLTVLSYNEQFF
TGCAGCGCCCCCTTGACAGTGCTCTCCTACAATGAGCAGTTCTTC
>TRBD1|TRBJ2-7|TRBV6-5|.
CASSSRDRGLGEQYF
TGTGCCAGCAGTTCCCGGGACAGGGGGCTAGGGGAGCAGTACTTC
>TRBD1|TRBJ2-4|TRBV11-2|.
CASRQTQGANIQYF
TGTGCCAGCAGACAGACACAGGGGGCGAACATTCAGTACTTC
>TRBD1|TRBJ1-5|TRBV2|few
CASSGTGGDQPQHF
TGTGCCAGCAGCGGGACAGGGGGCGATCAGCCCCAGCATTTT
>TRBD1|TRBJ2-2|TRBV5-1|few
CASSLTPGGRTGELFF
TGCGCCAGCAGCTTGACTCCAGGGGGAAGGACCGGGGAGCTGTTTTTT
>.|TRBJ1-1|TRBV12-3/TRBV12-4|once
CAGSFETGRGAFF
TGTGCCGGCAGTTTCGAAACAGGGCGGGGAGCTTTCTTT
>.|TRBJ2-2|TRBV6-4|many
CASSHRGGELFF
TGTGCCAGCAGTCACAGAGGCGGGGAGCTGTTTTTT
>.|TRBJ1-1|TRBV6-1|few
CASSEASTLNTEAFF
TGTGCCAGCAGTGAGGCTAGCACATTGAACACTGAAGCTTTCTTT
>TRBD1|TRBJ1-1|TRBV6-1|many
CASGSGGDTEAFF
TGTGCCAGCGGTTCAGGGGGTGACACTGAAGCTTTCTTT
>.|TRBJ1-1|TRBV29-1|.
CSVERGQAFF
TGCAGCGTTGAAAGGGGCCAAGCTTTCTTT
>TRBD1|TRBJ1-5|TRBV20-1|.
CSARGLQGANQPQHF
TGCAGTGCTAGAGGCCTACAGGGGGCCAATCAGCCCCAGCATTTT
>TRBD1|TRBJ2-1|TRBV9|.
CASSDRGSPNEQFF
TGTGCCAGTAGCGACAGGGGATCCCCCAATGAGCAGTTCTTC
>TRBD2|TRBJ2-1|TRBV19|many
CASSTPGGYYNEQFF
TGTGCCAGTAGTACTCCGGGGGGGTACTACAATGAGCAGTTCTTC
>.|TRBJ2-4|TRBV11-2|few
CASSLVNNIQYF
TGTGCCAGCAGCTTAGTTAATAACATTCAGTACTTC
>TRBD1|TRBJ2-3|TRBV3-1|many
CASSRRDRGTQYF
TGTGCCAGCAGCCGCCGGGACAGGGGAACGCAGTATTTT
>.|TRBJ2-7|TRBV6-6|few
CASSETGPPYEQYF
TGTGCCAGCAGTGAAACAGGGCCCCCCTACGAGCAGTACTTC
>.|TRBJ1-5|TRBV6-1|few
CASRGQDNQPQHF
TGTGCCAGCAGGGGCCAAGACAATCAGCCCCAGCATTTT
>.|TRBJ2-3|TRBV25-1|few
CASTREHSTDTQYF
TGTGCCAGCACAAGGGAGCATAGCACAGATACGCAGTATTTT
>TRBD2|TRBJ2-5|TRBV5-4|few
CASSLGLAGAKTQYF
TGTGCCAGCAGCTTGGGACTAGCGGGAGCCAAGACCCAGTACTTC
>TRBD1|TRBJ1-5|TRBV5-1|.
CVSSLETGAQPQHF
TGCGTCAGCAGCTTGGAGACAGGGGCCCAGCCCCAGCATTTT
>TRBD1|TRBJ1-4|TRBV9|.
CASSAGQVGEKLFF
TGTGCCAGCAGCGCCGGACAGGTCGGCGAAAAACTGTTTTTT
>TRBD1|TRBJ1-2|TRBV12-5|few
CASGLGTGGNYGYTF
TGTGCTAGTGGTTTGGGAACAGGGGGCAACTATGGCTACACCTTC
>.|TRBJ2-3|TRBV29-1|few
CSVEGDKTPDTQYF
TGCAGCGTTGAAGGGGACAAAACCCCAGATACGCAGTATTTT
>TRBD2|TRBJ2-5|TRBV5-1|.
CASSLGAGVGQETQYF
TGCGCCAGCAGCTTGGGAGCGGGAGTAGGCCAAGAGACCCAGTACTTC
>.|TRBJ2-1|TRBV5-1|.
CASSLEVGSYNEQFF
TGCGCCAGCAGCTTGGAGGTTGGATCCTACAATGAGCAGTTCTTC